Detailed here is one T cell receptor (beta chain). This clone was seen only once. Its specific antigen is unknown. Base qualities are not at hand, and no much larger clone is one base apart. From a lookup of the germline V gene (reference sequence), CDR1 and CDR2 are MNHEY and SMNVEV. Relative to germline, V is 6 bases shorter and J is 4 bases shorter, with 17 bases between their ends. Spanning cysteine to phenylalanine, the CDR3 consists of 15 amino acids. Only the CDR3 DNA is retained, 45 bases long and in frame from the first base. The treatment or condition label here, explained by the study, means: high-dose cyclophosphamide on days +3 and +4 as single-agent GVHD prophylaxis. For conditioning, the PTCy patients got busulfan and fludarabine, then a related or unrelated marrow graft, followed by cyclophosphamide on days +3 and +4. The PTCy-treated patients were drawn from a prospective, multi-institutional clinical trial. Peripheral blood and bone marrow mononuclear cells were isolated by Ficoll-Hypaque density centrifugation and were cryopreserved. Sorting of CD4+ and CD8+ T cells, including naive and memory subsets, was performed by FACS on a FACSAria II.

These data are taken from a study of T cells after posttransplantation cyclophosphamide listed by TCRdb under 2016. General notes on the study: Using TRB sequencing, the study followed how the T cell repertoire reconstituted after myeloablative bone marrow transplantation in which posttransplantation cyclophosphamide served as GVHD prophylaxis. Antigen receptor sequencing was done on samples from around 32 PTCy-treated patients and from over 15 related bone marrow donors of those patients. Blood from all 30 or so PTCy patients who had 1-year posttransplant specimens underwent TRB sequencing. TRB sequencing was also done on up to about 3 additional blood samples from 2 to 5.2 years after transplant in 3 patients, and on pretransplant blood from 4 patients. Because TRA and TRB clonality correlated tightly in several samples, later TCR analyses were limited to TRB. Public TRB sequences were searched against a database of over 3,000 sequences associated with responses to pathogens, tumor antigens, self-antigens and alloantigens. Summary of the overall study and its limitations: The TRB repertoires of T cells infiltrating skin or GI tract showed only limited overlap with the TRB repertoires of T cells in blood. Across approximately 41 patients, TRB clonality was highly associated with recipient CMV seropositivity and CMV reactivation, and PTCy diversity was similar to diversity in CNI/methotrexate controls. Donor-recipient similarity was low at 1-2 months but increased during the first year, and donor CD8+ memory clones often dominated later blood repertoires.

Genomic DNA was the input for TRB sequencing, which was run either with the immunoSEQ assay at survey resolution or with the hsTCRB kit. On the authors' methods: Initial read processing used immunoSEQ software, and repertoire analyses used the LymphoSeq R package. Clonality was computed as 1 minus normalized Shannon entropy; Gini coefficient was also calculated for each TRB dataset. To infer phenotypes in unsorted samples, TRB sequences from sorted subsets of the recipient or donor were mapped onto unsorted samples from the same recipient. Not all clones reach the TCRdb copy of this immuneACCESS table, which keeps in-frame sequences only. Checked studies attribute under half of the gap to unresolved V genes and leave the rest unexplained. V and J calls and clone size follow that table, whereas D and trimming were derived from the DNA. A total of tens of thousands of clones appear in this sample, roughly 78% of them only once. Of the sample, 6.5% to 9.5% falls within the top ten clones.

The sequencing here drew on CD4+ T cells sorted from blood, taken about 1,900 days after a stem cell transplant with posttransplant cyclophosphamide. The chain links TRBV27 with TRBJ2-3; the D gene is possibly TRBD1, with 6 bases matching. The sequence came from a female patient aged 40 to 50 who received an allogeneic stem cell transplant from a related donor, was CMV-positive, and had no GVHD. Following a transplant, some T cells may be graft donor cells, not patient cells. The CDR3 loop reads CASSLTRGSADTQYF. At the DNA level, the sequence is TGTGCCAGCAGCTTGACCAGGGGCTCGGCAGATACGCAGTATTTT.